The T cell receptor (beta chain) described here comes from a study of blood T cell repertoires in COVID-19. Looking at the study overall: Donors in the United States, Italy and Spain gave samples during acute or convalescent COVID-19.

Authors' methods: The authors estimated nucleated cell counts from reference gene primer amplification. Libraries were prepared by immunoSEQ multiplex PCR; TCRdb keeps only in-frame clonotypes and omits some of them. The DNA gave D and trimming, while V, J and clone size come from that table. Of 280,000 or so clones detected, 70% to 90% appear once; the ten largest clones hold under 2.5%. Germline-derived CDR1 and CDR2 are SGHVS and FQNEAQ. The CDR3 is made up of 13 amino acids. Trimming left V 10 bases short and J 4 bases short, with 15 bases between. Cohort 3 donors counted as recovered after two negative PCRs, clearance, or resolved symptoms.

The origin of this receptor is a man aged 25-45 years who had recovered from COVID-19. The sequenced sample was PBMCs or T cells enriched from blood (not recorded which). The chain uses TRBV7-8 and TRBJ2-3; tentatively, D is TRBD1 (6 bases). The CDR3 nucleotides are TGTGCCATCCAGCTAGGGGGATCAGATACGCAGTATTTT. This translates into CAIQLGGSDTQYF.